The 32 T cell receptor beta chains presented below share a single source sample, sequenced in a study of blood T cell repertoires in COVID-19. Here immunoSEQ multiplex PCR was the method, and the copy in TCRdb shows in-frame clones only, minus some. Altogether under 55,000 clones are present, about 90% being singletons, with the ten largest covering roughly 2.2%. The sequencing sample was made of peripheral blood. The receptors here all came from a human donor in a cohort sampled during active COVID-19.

CDR3 amino acids: CASSIDRRKSGNTIYF. CDR3 in DNA: TGTGCCAGTAGTATAGATCGCAGGAAGTCTGGAAACACCATATATTTT. This chain uses TRBV19 with TRBJ1-3; no reliable D call. Trimming took 0 bases from V and 1 from J, leaving 10 bases between them. Germline V lookup: CDR1 LNHDA, CDR2 SQIVND (reference sequence). The CDR3 totals 16 residues.

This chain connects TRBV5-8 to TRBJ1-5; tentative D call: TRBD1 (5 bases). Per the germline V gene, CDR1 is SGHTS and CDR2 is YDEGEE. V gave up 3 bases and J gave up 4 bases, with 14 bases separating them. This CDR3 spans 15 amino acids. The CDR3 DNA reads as TGTGCCAGCAGCTGGGAGGGACGGCGAAATCAGCCCCAGCATTTT. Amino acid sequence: CASSWEGRRNQPQHF.

CDR3 protein: CASSPRAKNIQYF. CDR3 sequence (DNA): TGTGCCAGCAGTCCACGAGCTAAAAACATTCAGTACTTC. The chain combines TRBV27 with TRBJ2-4; unclear D gene. Germline CDR1 is MNHEY and CDR2 is SMNVEV (reference sequence). The CDR3 runs to 13 residues. The V end was cut by 5 bases, the J end by 4 bases, with 9 bases between.

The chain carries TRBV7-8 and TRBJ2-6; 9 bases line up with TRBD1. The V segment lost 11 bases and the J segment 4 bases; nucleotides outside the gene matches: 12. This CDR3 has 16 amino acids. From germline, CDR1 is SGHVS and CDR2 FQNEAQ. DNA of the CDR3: TGTGCCGGGACCGGGACAGGGAGCTCCGGGGCCAACGTCCTGACTTTC. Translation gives CAGTGTGSSGANVLTF.

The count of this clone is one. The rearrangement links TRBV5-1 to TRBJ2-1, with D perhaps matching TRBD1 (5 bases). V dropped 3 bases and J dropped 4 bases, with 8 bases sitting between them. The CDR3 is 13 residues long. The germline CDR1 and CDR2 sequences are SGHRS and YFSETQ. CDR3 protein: CASSSDSYNEQFF. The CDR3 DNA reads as TGCGCCAGCAGCTCTGACAGTTACAATGAGCAGTTCTTC. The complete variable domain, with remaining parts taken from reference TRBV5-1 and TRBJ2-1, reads KAGVTQTPRYLIKTRGQQVTLSCSPISGHRSVSWYQQTPGQGLQFLFEYFSETQRNKGNFPGRFSGRQFSNSRSEMNVSTLELGDSALYLCASSSDSYNEQFFGPGTRLTVL.

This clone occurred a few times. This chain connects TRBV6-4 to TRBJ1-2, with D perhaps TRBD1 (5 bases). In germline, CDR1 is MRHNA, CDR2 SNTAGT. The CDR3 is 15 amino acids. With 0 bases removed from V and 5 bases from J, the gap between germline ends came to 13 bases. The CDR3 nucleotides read TGTGCCAGCAGTGACTCTTCTACAGGCCCTTATGGCTACACCTTC. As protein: CASSDSSTGPYGYTF.

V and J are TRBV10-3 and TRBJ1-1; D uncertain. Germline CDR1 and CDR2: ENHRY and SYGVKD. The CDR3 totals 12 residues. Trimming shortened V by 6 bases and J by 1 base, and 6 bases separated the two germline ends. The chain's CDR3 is CAISTQNTEAFF. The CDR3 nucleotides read TGTGCCATCAGCACACAGAACACTGAAGCTTTCTTT.

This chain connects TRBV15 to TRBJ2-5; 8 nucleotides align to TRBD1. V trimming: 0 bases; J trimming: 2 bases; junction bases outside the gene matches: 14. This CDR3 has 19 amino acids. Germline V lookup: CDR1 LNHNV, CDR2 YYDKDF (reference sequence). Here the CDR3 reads CATSRDLGDAGGPQETQYF. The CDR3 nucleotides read TGTGCCACCAGCAGAGATCTGGGGGACGCAGGGGGCCCTCAAGAGACCCAGTACTTC.

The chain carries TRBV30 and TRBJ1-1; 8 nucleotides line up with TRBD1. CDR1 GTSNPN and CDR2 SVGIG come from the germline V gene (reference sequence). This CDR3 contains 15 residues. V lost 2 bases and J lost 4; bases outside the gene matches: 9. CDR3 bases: TGTGCCTGGAGTCCCGGGACAGGCAGACCCACTGAAGCTTTCTTT. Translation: CAWSPGTGRPTEAFF.

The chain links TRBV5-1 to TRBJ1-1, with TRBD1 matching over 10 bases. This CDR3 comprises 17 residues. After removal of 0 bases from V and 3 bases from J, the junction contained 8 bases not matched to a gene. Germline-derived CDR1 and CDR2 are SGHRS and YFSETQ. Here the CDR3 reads CASSLGQGQGSHTEAFF. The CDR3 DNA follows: TGCGCCAGCAGCTTGGGACAGGGACAGGGGAGTCACACTGAAGCTTTCTTT. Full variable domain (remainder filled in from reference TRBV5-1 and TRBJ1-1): KAGVTQTPRYLIKTRGQQVTLSCSPISGHRSVSWYQQTPGQGLQFLFEYFSETQRNKGNFPGRFSGRQFSNSRSEMNVSTLELGDSALYLCASSLGQGQGSHTEAFFGQGTRLTVV.

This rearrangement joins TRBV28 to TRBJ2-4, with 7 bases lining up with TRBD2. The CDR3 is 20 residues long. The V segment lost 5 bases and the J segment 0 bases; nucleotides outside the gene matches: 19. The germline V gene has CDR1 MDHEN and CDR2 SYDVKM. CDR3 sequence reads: CASSPDPTSRGRLAKNIQYF. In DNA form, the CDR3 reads TGTGCCAGCAGTCCCGACCCGACTAGCCGGGGGAGATTAGCCAAAAACATTCAGTACTTC.

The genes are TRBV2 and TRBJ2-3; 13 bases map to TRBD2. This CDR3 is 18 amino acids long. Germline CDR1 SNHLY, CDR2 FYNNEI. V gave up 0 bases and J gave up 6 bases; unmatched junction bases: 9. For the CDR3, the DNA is TGTGCCAGCAGTGAAGCTGTCGGACTAGCGGGGGTCCTGGATACGCAGTATTTT. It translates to CASSEAVGLAGVLDTQYF.

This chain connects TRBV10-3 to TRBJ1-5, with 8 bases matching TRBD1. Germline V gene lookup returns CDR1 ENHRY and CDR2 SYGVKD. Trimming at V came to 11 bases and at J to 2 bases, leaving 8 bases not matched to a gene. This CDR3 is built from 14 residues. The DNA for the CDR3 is TGTGCCTCCTCCCCGACAGGGGGCAATCAGCCCCAGCATTTT. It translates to CASSPTGGNQPQHF.

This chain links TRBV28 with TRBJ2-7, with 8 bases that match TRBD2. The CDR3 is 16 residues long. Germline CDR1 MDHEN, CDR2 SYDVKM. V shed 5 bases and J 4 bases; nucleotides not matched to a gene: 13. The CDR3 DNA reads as TGTGCCAGCAGTCCCCTATCGGGAGGGCCGGTGTACGAGCAGTACTTC. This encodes CASSPLSGGPVYEQYF.

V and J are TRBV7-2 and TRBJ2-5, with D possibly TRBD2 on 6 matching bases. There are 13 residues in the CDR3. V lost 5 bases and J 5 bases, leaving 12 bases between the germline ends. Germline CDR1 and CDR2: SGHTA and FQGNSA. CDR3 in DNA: TGTGCCAGCAGCCTGGGACTTGGGGAGACCCAGTACTTC. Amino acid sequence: CASSLGLGETQYF.

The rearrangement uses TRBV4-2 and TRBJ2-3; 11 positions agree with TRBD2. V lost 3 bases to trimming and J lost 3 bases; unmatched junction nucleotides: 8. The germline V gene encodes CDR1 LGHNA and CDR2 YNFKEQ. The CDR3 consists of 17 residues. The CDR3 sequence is CASSHPTLAGATDTQYF. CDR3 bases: TGTGCCAGCAGCCATCCCACACTAGCGGGAGCTACAGATACGCAGTATTTT.

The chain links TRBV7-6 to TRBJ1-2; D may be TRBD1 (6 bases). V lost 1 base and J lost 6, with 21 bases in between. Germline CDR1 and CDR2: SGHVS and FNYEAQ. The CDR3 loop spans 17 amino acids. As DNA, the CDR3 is TGTGCCAGCAGCTTAGGTCCAGGGGCTCGGGGTTTCGATGGCTACACCTTC. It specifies CASSLGPGARGFDGYTF.

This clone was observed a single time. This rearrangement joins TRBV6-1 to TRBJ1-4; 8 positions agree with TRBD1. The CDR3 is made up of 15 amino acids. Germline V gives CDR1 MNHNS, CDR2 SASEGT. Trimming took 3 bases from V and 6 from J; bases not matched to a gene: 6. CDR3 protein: CASSDRGHIDEKLFF. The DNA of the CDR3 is TGTGCCAGCAGTGACAGGGGGCATATTGATGAAAAACTGTTTTTT.

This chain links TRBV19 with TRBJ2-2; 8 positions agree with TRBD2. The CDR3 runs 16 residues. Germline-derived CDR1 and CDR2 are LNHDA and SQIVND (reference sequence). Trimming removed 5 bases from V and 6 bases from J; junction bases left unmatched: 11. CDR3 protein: CASSGGDGGGPGELFF. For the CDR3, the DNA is TGTGCCAGTAGTGGAGGAGACGGGGGGGGCCCCGGGGAGCTGTTTTTT. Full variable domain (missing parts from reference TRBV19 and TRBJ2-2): DGGITQSPKYLFRKEGQNVTLSCEQNLNHDAMYWYRQDPGQGLRLIYYSQIVNDFQKGDIAEGYSVSREKKESFPLTVTSAQKNPTAFYLCASSGGDGGGPGELFFGEGSRLTVL.

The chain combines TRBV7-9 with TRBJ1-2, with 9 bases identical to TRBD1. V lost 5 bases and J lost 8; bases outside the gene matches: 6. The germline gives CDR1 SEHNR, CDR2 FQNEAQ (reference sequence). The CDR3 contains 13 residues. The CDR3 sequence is CASSAGTGYGYTF. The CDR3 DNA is TGTGCCAGCAGCGCGGGGACAGGGTACGGCTACACCTTC.

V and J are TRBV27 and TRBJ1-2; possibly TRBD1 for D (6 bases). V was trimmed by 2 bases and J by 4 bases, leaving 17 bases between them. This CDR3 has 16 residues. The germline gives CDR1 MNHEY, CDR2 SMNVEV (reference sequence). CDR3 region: CASSLRFGGGLYGYTF. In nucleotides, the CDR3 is TGTGCCAGCAGTTTAAGATTTGGCGGGGGGCTCTATGGCTACACCTTC.

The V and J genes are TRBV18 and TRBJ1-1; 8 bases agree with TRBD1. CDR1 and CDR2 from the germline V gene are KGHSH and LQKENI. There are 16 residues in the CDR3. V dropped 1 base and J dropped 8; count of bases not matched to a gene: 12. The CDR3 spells CASSPQLARGLREAFF. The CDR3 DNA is TGTGCCAGCTCACCACAGCTAGCCAGGGGGCTTCGAGAAGCTTTCTTT.

CDR3 sequence reads: CASSPVGREKAKNIQYF. For the CDR3, the DNA is TGCGCCAGCAGTCCTGTGGGGCGCGAGAAAGCCAAAAACATTCAGTACTTC. This rearrangement joins TRBV4-1 to TRBJ2-4, with D possibly being TRBD1 (5 bases). Trimming left V 6 bases short and J 0 bases short, with 18 bases between. Germline values: CDR1 MGHRA, CDR2 YSYEKL. The CDR3 is made up of 17 amino acids.

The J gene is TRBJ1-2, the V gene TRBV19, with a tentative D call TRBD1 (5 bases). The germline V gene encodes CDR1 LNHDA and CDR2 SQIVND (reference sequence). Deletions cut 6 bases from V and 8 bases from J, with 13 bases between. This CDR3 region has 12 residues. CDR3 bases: TGTGCCAGTAGCCACCTCGGGGGGGGCTACACCTTC. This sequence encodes CASSHLGGGYTF.

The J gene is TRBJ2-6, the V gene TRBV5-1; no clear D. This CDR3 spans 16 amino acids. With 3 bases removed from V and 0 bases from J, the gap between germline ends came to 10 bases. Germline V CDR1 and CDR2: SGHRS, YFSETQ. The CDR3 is CASSSQQSSGANVLTF. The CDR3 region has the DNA TGCGCCAGCAGCTCCCAACAGAGCTCTGGGGCCAACGTCCTGACTTTC.

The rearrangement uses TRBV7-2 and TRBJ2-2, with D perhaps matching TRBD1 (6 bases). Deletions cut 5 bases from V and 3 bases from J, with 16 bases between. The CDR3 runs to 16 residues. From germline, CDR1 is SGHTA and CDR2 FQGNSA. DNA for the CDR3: TGTGCCAGCAGCCGCCAAGGGGACACTTACACCGGGGAGCTGTTTTTT. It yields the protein CASSRQGDTYTGELFF.

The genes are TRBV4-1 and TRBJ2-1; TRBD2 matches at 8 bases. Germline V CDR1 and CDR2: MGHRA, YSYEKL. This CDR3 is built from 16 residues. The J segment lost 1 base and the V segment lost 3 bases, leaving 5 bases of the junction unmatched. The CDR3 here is CASSQGSSGSYNEQFF. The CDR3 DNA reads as TGCGCCAGCAGCCAGGGGTCTAGCGGGTCCTACAATGAGCAGTTCTTC.

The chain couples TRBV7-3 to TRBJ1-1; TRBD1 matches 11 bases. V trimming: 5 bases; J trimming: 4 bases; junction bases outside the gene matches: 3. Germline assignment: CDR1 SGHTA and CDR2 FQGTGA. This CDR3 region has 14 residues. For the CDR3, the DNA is TGTGCCAGCAGCGGACAGGGGGCGGTCACTGAAGCTTTCTTT. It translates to CASSGQGAVTEAFF.

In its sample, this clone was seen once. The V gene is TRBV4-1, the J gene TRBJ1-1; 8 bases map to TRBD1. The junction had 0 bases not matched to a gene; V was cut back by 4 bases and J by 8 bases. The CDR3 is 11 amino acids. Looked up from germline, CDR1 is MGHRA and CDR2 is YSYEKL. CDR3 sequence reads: CASSRDREAFF. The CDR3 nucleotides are TGCGCCAGCAGCCGGGACAGGGAAGCTTTCTTT.

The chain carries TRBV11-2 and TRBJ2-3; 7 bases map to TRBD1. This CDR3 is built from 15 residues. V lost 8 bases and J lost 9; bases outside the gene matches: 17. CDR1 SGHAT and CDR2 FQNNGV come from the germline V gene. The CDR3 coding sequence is TGTGCCAGCGACTCTCTTGGGACAGAAAGTTCGACGCAGTATTTT. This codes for CASDSLGTESSTQYF.

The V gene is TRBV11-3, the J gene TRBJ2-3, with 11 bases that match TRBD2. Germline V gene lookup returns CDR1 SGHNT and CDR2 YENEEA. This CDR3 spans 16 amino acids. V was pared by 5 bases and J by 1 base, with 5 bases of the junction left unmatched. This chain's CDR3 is CASSKGTSGRTDTQYF. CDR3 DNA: TGTGCCAGCAGCAAGGGGACTAGCGGACGCACAGATACGCAGTATTTT. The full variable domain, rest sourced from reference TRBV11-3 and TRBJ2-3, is EAGVVQSPRYKIIEKKQPVAFWCNPISGHNTLYWYLQNLGQGPELLIRYENEEAVDDSQLPKDRFSAERLKGVDSTLKIQPAELGDSAVYLCASSKGTSGRTDTQYFGPGTRLTVL.

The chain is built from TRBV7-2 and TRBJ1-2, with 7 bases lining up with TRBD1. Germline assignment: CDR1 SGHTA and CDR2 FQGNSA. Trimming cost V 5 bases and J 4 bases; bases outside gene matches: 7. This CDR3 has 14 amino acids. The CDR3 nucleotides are TGTGCCAGCAGCATAACGAGACAGGGCTATGGCTACACCTTC. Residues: CASSITRQGYGYTF.